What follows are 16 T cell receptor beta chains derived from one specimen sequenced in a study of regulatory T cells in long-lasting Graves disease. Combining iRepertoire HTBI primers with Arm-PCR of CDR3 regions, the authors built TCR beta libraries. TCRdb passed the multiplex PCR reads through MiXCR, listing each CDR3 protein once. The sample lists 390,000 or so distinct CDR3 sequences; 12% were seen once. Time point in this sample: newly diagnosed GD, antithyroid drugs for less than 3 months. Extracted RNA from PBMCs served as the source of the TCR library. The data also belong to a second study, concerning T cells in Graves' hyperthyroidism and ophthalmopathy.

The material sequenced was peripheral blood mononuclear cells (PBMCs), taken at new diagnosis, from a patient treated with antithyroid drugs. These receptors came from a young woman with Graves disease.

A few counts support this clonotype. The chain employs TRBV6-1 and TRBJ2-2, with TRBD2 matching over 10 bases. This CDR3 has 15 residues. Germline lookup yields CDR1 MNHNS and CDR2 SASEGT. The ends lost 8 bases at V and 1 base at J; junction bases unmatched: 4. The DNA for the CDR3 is TGTGCCAGCCGAAGACTAGCGGGGAACACCGGGGAGCTGTTTTTT. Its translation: CASRRLAGNTGELFF.

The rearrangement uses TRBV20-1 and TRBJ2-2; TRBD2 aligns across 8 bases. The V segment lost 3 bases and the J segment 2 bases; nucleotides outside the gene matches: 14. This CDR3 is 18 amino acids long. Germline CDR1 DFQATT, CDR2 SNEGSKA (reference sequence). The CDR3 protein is CSARGVAGSGYNTGELFF. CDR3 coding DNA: TGCAGTGCTAGGGGGGTAGCGGGATCGGGTTATAACACCGGGGAGCTGTTTTTT.

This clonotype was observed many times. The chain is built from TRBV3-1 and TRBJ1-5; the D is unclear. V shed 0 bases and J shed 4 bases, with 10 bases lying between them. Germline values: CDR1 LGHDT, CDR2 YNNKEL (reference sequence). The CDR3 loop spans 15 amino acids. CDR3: CASSQEAADNQPQHF. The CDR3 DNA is TGTGCCAGCAGCCAAGAGGCGGCGGATAATCAGCCCCAGCATTTT.

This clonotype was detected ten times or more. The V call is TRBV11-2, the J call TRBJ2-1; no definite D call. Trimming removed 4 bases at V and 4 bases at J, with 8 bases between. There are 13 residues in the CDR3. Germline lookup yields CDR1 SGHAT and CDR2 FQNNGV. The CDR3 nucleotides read TGTGCCAGCAGCTCCACAGTGTACAATGAGCAGTTCTTC. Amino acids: CASSSTVYNEQFF.

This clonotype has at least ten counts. CDR3 nucleotide sequence: TGTGCCTGGAATCTCCTCGCCCCCGGCGAGCAGTTCTTC. Translating it yields CAWNLLAPGEQFF. The chain is built from TRBV30 and TRBJ2-1; no firm D call. This CDR3 has 13 residues. Germline V gives CDR1 GTSNPN, CDR2 SVGIG (reference sequence). V was cut by 4 bases and J by 10 bases, with 17 bases left in between.

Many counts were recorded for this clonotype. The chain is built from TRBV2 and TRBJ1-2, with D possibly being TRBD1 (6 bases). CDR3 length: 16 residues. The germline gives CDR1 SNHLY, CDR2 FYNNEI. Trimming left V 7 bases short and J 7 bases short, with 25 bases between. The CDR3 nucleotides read TGTGCCAGCACCAGAGGGGGGCTGCTGAGCCAACCTGGCTACACCTTC. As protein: CASTRGGLLSQPGYTF.

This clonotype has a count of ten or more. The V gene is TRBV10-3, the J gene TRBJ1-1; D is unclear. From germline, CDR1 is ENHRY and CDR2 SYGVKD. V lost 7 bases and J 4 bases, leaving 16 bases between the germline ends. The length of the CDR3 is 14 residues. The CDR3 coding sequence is TGTGCCATCACTAAGACGGAATTAGGCACTGAAGCTTTCTTT. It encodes CAITKTELGTEAFF.

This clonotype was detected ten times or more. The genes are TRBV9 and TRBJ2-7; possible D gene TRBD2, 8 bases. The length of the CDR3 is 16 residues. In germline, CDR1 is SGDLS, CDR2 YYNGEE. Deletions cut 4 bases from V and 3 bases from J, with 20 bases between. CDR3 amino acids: CASSPGGGGGGYEQYF. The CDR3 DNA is TGTGCCAGCAGCCCCGGGGGGGGAGGGGGCGGCTACGAGCAGTACTTC.

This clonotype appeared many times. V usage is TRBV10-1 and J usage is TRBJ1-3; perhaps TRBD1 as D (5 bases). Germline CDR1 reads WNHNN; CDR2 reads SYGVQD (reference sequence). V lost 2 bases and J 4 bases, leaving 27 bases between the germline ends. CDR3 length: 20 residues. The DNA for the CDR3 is TGCGCCAGCAGTGAGAGGCGGCAGGGAACTCCCAGGACTCCGGGAAACACCATATATTTT. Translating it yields CASSERRQGTPRTPGNTIYF.

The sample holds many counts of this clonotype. The CDR3 loop reads CATSRGTFQETQYF. The CDR3 nucleotides are TGTGCCACCAGCAGAGGCACTTTCCAAGAGACCCAGTACTTC. The chain recombines TRBV15 with TRBJ2-5; D gene uncertain. V was cut by 1 base and J by 1 base, with 7 bases left in between. The CDR3 has 14 amino acids. CDR1 LNHNV and CDR2 YYDKDF come from the germline V gene (reference sequence).

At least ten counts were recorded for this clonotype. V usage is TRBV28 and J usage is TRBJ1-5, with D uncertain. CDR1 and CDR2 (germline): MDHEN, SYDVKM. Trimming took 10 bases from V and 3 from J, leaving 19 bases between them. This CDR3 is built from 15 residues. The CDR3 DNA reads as TGTGCCACCACACTCCCCTTCTTTCACAATCAGCCCCAGCATTTT. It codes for CATTLPFFHNQPQHF.

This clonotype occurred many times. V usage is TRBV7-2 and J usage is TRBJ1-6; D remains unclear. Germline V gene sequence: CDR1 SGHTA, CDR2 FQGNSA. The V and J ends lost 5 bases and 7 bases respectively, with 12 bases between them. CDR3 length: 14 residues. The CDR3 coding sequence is TGTGCCAGCAGCCCCTTTGGGAGGAATTCACCCCTCCACTTT. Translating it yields CASSPFGRNSPLHF. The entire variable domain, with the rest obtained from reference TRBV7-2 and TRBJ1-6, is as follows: GAGVSQSPSNKVTEKGKDVELRCDPISGHTALYWYRQSLGQGLEFLIYFQGNSAPDKSGLPSDRFSAERTGGSVSTLTIQRTQQEDSAVYLCASSPFGRNSPLHFGNGTRLTVT.

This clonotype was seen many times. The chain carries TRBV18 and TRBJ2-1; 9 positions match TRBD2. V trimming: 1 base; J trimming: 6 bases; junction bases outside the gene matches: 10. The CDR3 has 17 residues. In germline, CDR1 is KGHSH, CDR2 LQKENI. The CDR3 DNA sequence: TGTGCCAGCTCACCACGTCCAGGAGCGGGAGGCCTCAATGAGCAGTTCTTC. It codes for CASSPRPGAGGLNEQFF. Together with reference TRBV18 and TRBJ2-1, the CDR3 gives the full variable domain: NAGVMQNPRHLVRRRGQEARLRCSPMKGHSHVYWYRQLPEEGLKFMVYLQKENIIDESGMPKERFSAEFPKEGPSILRIQQVVRGDSAAYFCASSPRPGAGGLNEQFFGPGTRLTVL.

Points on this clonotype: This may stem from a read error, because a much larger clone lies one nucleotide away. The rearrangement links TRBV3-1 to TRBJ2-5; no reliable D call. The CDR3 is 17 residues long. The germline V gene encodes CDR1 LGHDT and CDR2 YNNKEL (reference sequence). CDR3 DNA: TGTGCCAGCAGCCAAGATCTTCCGGGCGGATCCCAAAAGACCCAGTACTTC. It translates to CASSQDLPGGSQKTQYF.

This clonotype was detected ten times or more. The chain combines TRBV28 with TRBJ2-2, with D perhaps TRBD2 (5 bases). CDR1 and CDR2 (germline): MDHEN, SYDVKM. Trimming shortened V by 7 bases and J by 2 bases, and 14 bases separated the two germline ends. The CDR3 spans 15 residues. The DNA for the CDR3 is TGTGCCAGCAATCCAACGGGGAAAAACACCGGGGAGCTGTTTTTT. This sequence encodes CASNPTGKNTGELFF.

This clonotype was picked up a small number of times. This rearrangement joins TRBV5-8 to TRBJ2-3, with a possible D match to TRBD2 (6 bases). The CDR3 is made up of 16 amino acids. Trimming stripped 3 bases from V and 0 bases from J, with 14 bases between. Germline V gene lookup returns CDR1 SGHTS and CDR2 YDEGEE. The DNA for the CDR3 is TGTGCCAGCAGCTCGGGGGACGTCTCTAGCACAGATACGCAGTATTTT. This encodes CASSSGDVSSTDTQYF.